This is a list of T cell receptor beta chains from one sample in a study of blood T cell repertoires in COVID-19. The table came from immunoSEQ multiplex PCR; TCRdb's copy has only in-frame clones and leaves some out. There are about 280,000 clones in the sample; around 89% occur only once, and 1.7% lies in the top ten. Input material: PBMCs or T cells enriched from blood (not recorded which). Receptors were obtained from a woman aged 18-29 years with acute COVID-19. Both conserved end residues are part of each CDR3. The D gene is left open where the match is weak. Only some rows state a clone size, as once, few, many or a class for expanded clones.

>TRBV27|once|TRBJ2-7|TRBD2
CASTPGGAYEQYF
TGTGCCAGCACACCGGGGGGTGCGTACGAGCAGTACTTC
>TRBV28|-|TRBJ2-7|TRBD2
CASSFEVLAGGYEQYF
TGTGCCAGCAGTTTTGAGGTTTTGGCGGGAGGGTACGAGCAGTACTTC
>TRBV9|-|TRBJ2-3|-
CASSPYTDTQYF
TGTGCCAGCAGCCCTTACACGGATACGCAGTATTTT
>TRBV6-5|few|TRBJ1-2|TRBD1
CASSQRQGIEGGYTF
TGTGCCAGCAGCCAACGACAGGGAATCGAGGGTGGCTACACCTTC
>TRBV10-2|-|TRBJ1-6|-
CASSPPTGSGSPLHF
TGCGCCAGCAGTCCCCCCACAGGTTCGGGTTCACCCCTCCACTTT
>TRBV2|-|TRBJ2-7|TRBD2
CASTDSPSGRGLAGYEQYF
TGTGCCAGCACAGATTCGCCCAGCGGGAGGGGTTTGGCTGGCTACGAGCAGTACTTC
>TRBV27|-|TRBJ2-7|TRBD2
CASSSVPGQGDYGLAGGPTQYF
TGTGCCAGCAGTTCTGTCCCGGGACAGGGGGACTATGGACTAGCGGGAGGGCCTACGCAGTACTTC
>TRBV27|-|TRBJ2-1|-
CASSLSGGGPRSNEQFF
TGTGCCAGCAGTTTATCCGGAGGGGGCCCTAGGAGCAATGAGCAGTTCTTC
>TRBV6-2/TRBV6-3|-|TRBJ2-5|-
CASSYSPARMKGETQYF
TGTGCCAGCAGTTATTCCCCTGCCAGGATGAAAGGAGAGACCCAGTACTTC
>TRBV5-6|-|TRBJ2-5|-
CASSLTSPQETQYF
TGTGCCAGCAGCCTGACATCCCCTCAAGAGACCCAGTACTTC
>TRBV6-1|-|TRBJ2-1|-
CASNEAGRGSYNEQFF
TGTGCCAGCAATGAGGCGGGACGTGGCTCCTACAATGAGCAGTTCTTC
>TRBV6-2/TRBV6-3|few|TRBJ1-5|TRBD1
CASSVGTGRKPQHF
TGTGCCAGCAGTGTAGGGACAGGGCGGAAGCCCCAGCATTTT
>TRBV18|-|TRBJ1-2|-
CASSPPGWRRGYGYTF
TGTGCCAGCTCACCACCGGGATGGAGGAGAGGCTATGGCTACACCTTC
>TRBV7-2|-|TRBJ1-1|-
CASSLVTRGTEAFF
TGTGCCAGCAGCTTAGTGACTAGGGGCACTGAAGCTTTCTTT
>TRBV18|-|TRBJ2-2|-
CASSPQGAGELFF
TGTGCCAGCTCACCACAGGGGGCCGGGGAGCTGTTTTTT
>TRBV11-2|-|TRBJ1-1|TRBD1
CASSPGGRPNTEAFF
TGTGCCAGCAGCCCAGGGGGCAGACCTAACACTGAAGCTTTCTTT
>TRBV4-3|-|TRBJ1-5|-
CASSQDRFDFGPNQPQHF
TGCGCCAGCAGCCAAGATCGGTTCGACTTCGGCCCTAATCAGCCCCAGCATTTT
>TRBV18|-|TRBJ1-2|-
CASSPLPGEGGPRYGYTF
TGTGCCAGCTCACCACTTCCGGGAGAGGGAGGACCGCGGTATGGCTACACCTTC
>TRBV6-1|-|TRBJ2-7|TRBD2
CASSSAGVEVYEQYF
TGTGCCAGCTCCTCCGCGGGGGTCGAAGTCTACGAGCAGTACTTC
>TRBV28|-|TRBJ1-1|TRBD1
CATIRQGKTEAFF
TGTGCCACAATACGACAGGGTAAGACTGAAGCTTTCTTT
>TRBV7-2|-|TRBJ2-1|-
CASSLVGGNEQFF
TGTGCCAGCAGCTTGGTGGGGGGCAATGAGCAGTTCTTC